This T cell receptor beta chain was found in a study of graft-versus-host responses after intestinal transplantation. Sequenced by immunoSEQ multiplex PCR; TCRdb stores in-frame clones only, minus some. The sample comprises approximately 75,000 clones, nearly 90% of which are singletons, and approximately 4.1% rests with the top ten. CDR3 length: 16 residues. Germline lookup yields CDR1 LNHDA and CDR2 SQIVND (reference sequence). V shed 11 bases and J shed 4 bases, with 21 bases lying between them. Of note for this clone: Its antigen is unidentified.

Study observations and caveats: There were GvH clones found in recipient marrow, and some of them appeared first in ileum or blood.

Here the sequenced sample was unstimulated CD8+ T cells sorted from spleen or lymph node cells, taken before transplant. J is TRBJ1-6 and V is TRBV19; D is uncertain. The clonotype comes from a human donor who was the organ donor for an intestinal transplant. CDR3 sequence (DNA): TGTGCCTTACAAATGCATGGCAGGCGTTATAATTCACCCCTCCACTTT. It specifies CALQMHGRRYNSPLHF.